This T cell receptor beta chain was sequenced for a study of blood T cell repertoires in COVID-19. The trim removed 3 bases at V and 6 bases at J, leaving 8 bases unmatched. CDR1 is DFQATT, CDR2 SNEGSKA, per germline (reference sequence). This CDR3 has 13 residues. Sequencing was performed with immunoSEQ multiplex PCR; in TCRdb, only in-frame clones are kept and a portion is missing. The data contain 130,000 or so clones, 82% of them singletons. The receptor's source is a human donor in a cohort sampled during active COVID-19. The chain recombines TRBV20-1 with TRBJ2-7; 7 positions match TRBD1. What was sequenced was peripheral blood. The CDR3 sequence: CSASLGGVLEQYF. The CDR3 DNA is TGCAGTGCTAGTCTAGGGGGCGTTCTCGAGCAGTACTTC.